This TCR beta chain was retrieved from a study of response to subunit inactivated influenza vaccine. General study results and limits: Seasonal influenza vaccination, on each occasion, was suggested by the authors to recruit few new T cells.

TCRdb reprocessed the RT-PCR reads with MiXCR, giving one entry per CDR3 protein. Altogether 650,000 to 700,000 distinct CDR3 sequences are present, approximately 14% being singletons, with the ten largest covering under 14%. Germline lookup yields CDR1 SGHAT and CDR2 FQNNGV. CDR3 size: 13 residues. V lost 5 bases and J 6 bases, leaving 10 bases between the germline ends. A word on this clonotype: Antigen: not known.

The source was PBMCs from blood, collected 12 days after vaccination. The chain combines TRBV11-2 with TRBJ2-2; no clear D gene. This receptor was taken from a man aged 45-60 years who received an inactivated influenza vaccine. The CDR3 sequence is CASSPFSAGELFF. CDR3 in DNA: TGTGCCAGCAGCCCATTTAGTGCCGGGGAGCTGTTTTTT.